These T cell receptor beta chains were read from a single sample in a study of CD8+ T cells in alopecia areata. The method was immunoSEQ multiplex PCR; TCRdb's version includes in-frame clones alone and lacks a portion of them. Among more than 85,000 clones listed, 50% to 75% were seen once. The specimen was CD8+ T cells sorted from blood, collected at week 4, from a patient treated with tofacitinib. The receptors originated from a human donor with alopecia areata. The CDR3 runs from the conserved cysteine through the conserved F or W. A D gene is named only where the DNA matches it firmly. Size tells how often a clone was seen (once, few, many) or the class of an expanded clone, and some rows leave it out.

v_gene	j_gene	d_gene	abundance	CDR3nt	CDR3aa
TRBV7-7	TRBJ2-7	TRBD2	-	TGTGCCAGCAGCCCTTCGGCGGGAGGGATCCACGAGCAGTACTTC	CASSPSAGGIHEQYF
TRBV30	TRBJ1-2	-	few	TGTGCCTGGAGTCCCATGGGGGGGAGCTATGGCTACACCTTC	CAWSPMGGSYGYTF
TRBV7-9	TRBJ2-5	-	-	TGTGCCAGCAGCTTAGTCCCCACATTCGGGGAGACCCAGTACTTC	CASSLVPTFGETQYF
TRBV5-6	TRBJ1-5	-	-	TGTGCCAGCAGCCTGACAGATAGCAATCAGCCCCAGCATTTT	CASSLTDSNQPQHF
TRBV29-1	TRBJ1-2	-	-	TGCAGCGTTGGACAGCAAGGCCACTATGGCTACACCTTC	CSVGQQGHYGYTF
TRBV6-5	TRBJ1-1	-	few	TGTGCCAGCAGTTATGGCAAGAACACTGAAGCTTTCTTT	CASSYGKNTEAFF
TRBV29-1	TRBJ1-1	-	few	TGCAGCGTTGATGGTATGCAGGGGAGGGCGAACGTTGAAGCTTTCTTT	CSVDGMQGRANVEAFF
TRBV29-1	TRBJ2-5	-	few	TGCAGCGTTGAAGGGGTTGTGGGGGCTATCCTCCAGGAGACCCAGTACTTC	CSVEGVVGAILQETQYF
TRBV19	TRBJ1-1	-	-	TGTGCCAGTAGTATAGGAGTCCCATATACTGAAGCTTTCTTT	CASSIGVPYTEAFF
TRBV29-1	TRBJ2-4	-	-	TGCAGCGTTGCCGGCAGGGATATGGGGGAAAACATTCAGTACTTC	CSVAGRDMGENIQYF
TRBV4-3	TRBJ2-5	TRBD2	-	TGCGCCAGCAGCCAAGAAATCGAAGGACTAGCGGGATTAGAGACCCAGTACTTC	CASSQEIEGLAGLETQYF
TRBV27	TRBJ2-7	-	-	TGTGCCAGCAGTAAGGGACCGCTCTACGAGCAGTACTTC	CASSKGPLYEQYF
TRBV2	TRBJ2-7	-	-	TGTGCCAGCAGCAGGGTGCCCTCCTACGAGCAGTACTTC	CASSRVPSYEQYF
TRBV13	TRBJ1-2	-	-	TGTGCCAGCAGCCTCCCCACAGGAGGAGGTGGCTACACCTTC	CASSLPTGGGGYTF
TRBV29-1	TRBJ2-2	-	few	TGCAGCGTTGAAGGGGGACAAGGGGAGGTGGCCGGGGAGCTGTTTTTT	CSVEGGQGEVAGELFF
TRBV4-3	TRBJ1-2	-	-	TGCGCCAGCAGCCAGAGCCGGGACCAAAACTATGGCTACACCTTC	CASSQSRDQNYGYTF
TRBV27	TRBJ2-7	-	-	TGTGCCAGCAGTTTAATAGGGGAGACCTACGAGCAGTACTTC	CASSLIGETYEQYF
TRBV7-8	TRBJ2-7	-	-	TGTGCCAGCAGCCCCATGAGAGGGGACACCTACGAGCAGTACTTC	CASSPMRGDTYEQYF
TRBV6-5	TRBJ1-1	TRBD1	-	TGTGCCAGCAGTTACTCGGAGGGGGCTGGCACTGAAGCTTTCTTT	CASSYSEGAGTEAFF
TRBV4-1	TRBJ2-1	-	-	TGCGCCAGCAGCCTAGTGGGGGGCTCCTACAATGAGCAGTTCTTC	CASSLVGGSYNEQFF
TRBV5-1	TRBJ1-1	-	few	TGCGCCAGCAGCTTGGGAACAGGGTTCTCCGACACTGAAGCTTTCTTT	CASSLGTGFSDTEAFF
TRBV7-9	TRBJ2-2	TRBD1	-	TGTGCCAGCAGCTTAACGGCAGGGGGCTTCACCGGGGAGCTGTTTTTT	CASSLTAGGFTGELFF
TRBV9	TRBJ2-3	TRBD2	-	TGTGCCAGCAGCGTAGGGGTTAGCGGGGGATCTAGCACAGATACGCAGTATTTT	CASSVGVSGGSSTDTQYF
TRBV6-4	TRBJ1-1	TRBD1	-	TGTGCCAGCAGTGCCACCCCGGACAGGCCCACTGAAGCTTTCTTT	CASSATPDRPTEAFF
TRBV25-1	TRBJ2-5	-	-	TGTGCCAGCACCGAAGGGGCCACAAAGATCCAAGAGACCCAGTACTTC	CASTEGATKIQETQYF
TRBV5-1	TRBJ2-3	-	-	TGCGCCAGCAGCCCCCGACTAGGAGATACGCAGTATTTT	CASSPRLGDTQYF
TRBV4-1	TRBJ1-5	-	few	TGCGCCAGCAGCCAAGGTTGGGATCAGCCCCAGCATTTT	CASSQGWDQPQHF
TRBV4-1	TRBJ2-7	TRBD1	-	TGCGCCAGCAGCCCAACCGGGACAGCCACCTACGAGCAGTACTTC	CASSPTGTATYEQYF
TRBV4-1	TRBJ1-5	TRBD1	-	TGCGCCAGCAGCCCTCACCCGGGACAGAAAGATAGCAATCAGCCCCAGCATTTT	CASSPHPGQKDSNQPQHF
TRBV27	TRBJ2-1	-	-	TGTGCCAGCAGTTTATCTAGCGGTAGCTCCTACAATGAGCAGTTCTTC	CASSLSSGSSYNEQFF
TRBV29-1	TRBJ2-5	-	-	TGCAGCGTTGAAAATGCACTGCAAGAGACCCAGTACTTC	CSVENALQETQYF
TRBV27	TRBJ2-1	-	-	TGTGCCAGCCAAAGTTGGACGAACAATGAGCAGTTCTTC	CASQSWTNNEQFF
TRBV27	TRBJ2-1	TRBD2	few	TGTGCCAGCAGTTCCCCTCGGACTAGCGGGGTTTACAATGAGCAGTTCTTC	CASSSPRTSGVYNEQFF
TRBV15	TRBJ1-5	-	-	TGTGCCACCAGCAGAGATCTCGGGTACAATCAGCCCCAGCATTTT	CATSRDLGYNQPQHF
TRBV29-1	TRBJ1-1	-	-	TGCAGCGTTGATTTAGTTGACTCATCTCTAGCTATGAACACTGAAGCTTTCTTT	CSVDLVDSSLAMNTEAFF
TRBV27	TRBJ2-1	-	-	TGTGCCAGCAGTTTATCGAGCCCCTCCTACAATGAGCAGTTCTTC	CASSLSSPSYNEQFF
TRBV6-1	TRBJ2-5	-	few	TGTGCCAGCAGTGAAGGTGGGGTCGGCATCCAAGAGACCCAGTACTTC	CASSEGGVGIQETQYF
TRBV19	TRBJ1-1	-	-	TGTGCCAGTAGTAAGCCGCCTGAAGCTTTCTTT	CASSKPPEAFF
TRBV4-1	TRBJ2-5	TRBD2	-	TGCGCCAGCAGCCAACAGACTAGCCCCCAAAAGACCCAGTACTTC	CASSQQTSPQKTQYF
TRBV27	TRBJ2-1	TRBD2	-	TGTGCCAGCAGTTTAGCGGGAGGGTGGGGGAATGAGCAGTTCTTC	CASSLAGGWGNEQFF
TRBV2	TRBJ2-6	TRBD1	-	TGTGCCAGCAGTGTAGGCCGCGGGACAGGGTCGATCTCTGGGGCCAACGTCCTGACTTTC	CASSVGRGTGSISGANVLTF